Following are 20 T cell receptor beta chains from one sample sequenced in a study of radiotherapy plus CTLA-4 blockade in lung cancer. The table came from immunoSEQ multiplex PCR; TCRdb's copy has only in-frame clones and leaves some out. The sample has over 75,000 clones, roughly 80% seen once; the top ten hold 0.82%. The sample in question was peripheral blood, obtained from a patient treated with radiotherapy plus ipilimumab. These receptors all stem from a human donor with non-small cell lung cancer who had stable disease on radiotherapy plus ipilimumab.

CDR3 DNA: TGCGCCAGCAGACAAAGTACCGGGACAATCAATGAGCAGTTCTTC. This encodes CASRQSTGTINEQFF. V and J are TRBV5-1 and TRBJ2-1; D possibly corresponds to TRBD1 (6 bases). Per germline, CDR1 SGHRS and CDR2 YFSETQ. The CDR3 totals 15 residues. Deletions cut 5 bases from V and 6 bases from J, with 18 bases between.

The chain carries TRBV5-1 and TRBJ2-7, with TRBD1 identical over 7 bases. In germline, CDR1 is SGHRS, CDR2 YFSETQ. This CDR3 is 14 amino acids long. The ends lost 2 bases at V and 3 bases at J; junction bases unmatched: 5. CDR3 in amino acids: CASSFGTAIYEQYF. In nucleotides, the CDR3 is TGCGCCAGCAGCTTCGGGACAGCGATCTACGAGCAGTACTTC.

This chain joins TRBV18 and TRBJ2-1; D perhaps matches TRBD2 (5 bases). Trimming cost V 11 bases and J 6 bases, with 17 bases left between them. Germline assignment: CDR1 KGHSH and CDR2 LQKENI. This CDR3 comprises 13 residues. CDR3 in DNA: TGTGCCTGCCGGTCAGGACTCTCCAATGAGCAGTTCTTC. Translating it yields CACRSGLSNEQFF.

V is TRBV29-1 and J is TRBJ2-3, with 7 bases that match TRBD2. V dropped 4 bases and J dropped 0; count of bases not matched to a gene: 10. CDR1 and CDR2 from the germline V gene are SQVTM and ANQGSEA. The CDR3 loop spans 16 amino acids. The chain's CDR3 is CSVGDSGLPSTDTQYF. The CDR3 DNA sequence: TGCAGCGTTGGAGATAGCGGGCTGCCTAGCACAGATACGCAGTATTTT.

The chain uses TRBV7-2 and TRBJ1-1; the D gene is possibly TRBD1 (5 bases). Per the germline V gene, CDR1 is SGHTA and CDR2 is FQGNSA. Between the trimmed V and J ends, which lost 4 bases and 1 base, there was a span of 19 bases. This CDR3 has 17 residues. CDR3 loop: CASSSKGKGMGNTEAFF. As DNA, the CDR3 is TGTGCCAGCAGCTCAAAGGGGAAGGGCATGGGGAACACTGAAGCTTTCTTT.

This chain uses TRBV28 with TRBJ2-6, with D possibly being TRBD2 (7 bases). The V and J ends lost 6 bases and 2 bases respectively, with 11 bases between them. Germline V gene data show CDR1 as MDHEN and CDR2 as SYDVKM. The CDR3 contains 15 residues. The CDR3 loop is CASRTGGTGANVLTF. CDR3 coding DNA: TGTGCCAGCAGGACGGGGGGCACTGGGGCCAACGTCCTGACTTTC.

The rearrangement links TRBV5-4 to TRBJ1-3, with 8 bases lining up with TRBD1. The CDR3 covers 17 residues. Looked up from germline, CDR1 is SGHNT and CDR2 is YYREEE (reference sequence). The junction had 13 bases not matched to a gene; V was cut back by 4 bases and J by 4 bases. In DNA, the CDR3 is TGTGCCAGCAGCCGGGCGGGGACAGGACTAGCAGGAAACACCATATATTTT. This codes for CASSRAGTGLAGNTIYF. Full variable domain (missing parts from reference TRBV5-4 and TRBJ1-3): ETGVTQSPTHLIKTRGQQVTLRCSSQSGHNTVSWYQQALGQGPQFIFQYYREEENGRGNFPPRFSGLQFPNYSSELNVNALELDDSALYLCASSRAGTGLAGNTIYFGEGSWLTVV.

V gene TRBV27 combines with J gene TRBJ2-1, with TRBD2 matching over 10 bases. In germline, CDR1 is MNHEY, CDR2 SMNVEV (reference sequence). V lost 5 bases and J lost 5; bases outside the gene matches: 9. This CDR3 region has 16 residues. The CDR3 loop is CASSRTGTSVNNEQFF. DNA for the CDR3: TGTGCCAGCAGTCGGACCGGGACTAGCGTCAACAATGAGCAGTTCTTC.

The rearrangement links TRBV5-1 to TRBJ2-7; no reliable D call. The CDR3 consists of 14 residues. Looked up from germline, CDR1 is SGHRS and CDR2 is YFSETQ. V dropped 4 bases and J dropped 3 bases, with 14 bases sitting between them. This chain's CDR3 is CASSPDGRGYEQYF. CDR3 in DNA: TGCGCCAGCAGCCCGGACGGACGTGGCTACGAGCAGTACTTC.

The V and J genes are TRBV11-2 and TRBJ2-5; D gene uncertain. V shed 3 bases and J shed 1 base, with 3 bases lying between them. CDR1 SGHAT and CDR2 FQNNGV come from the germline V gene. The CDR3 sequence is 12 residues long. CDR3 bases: TGTGCCAGCAGCTTTAGCCAAGAGACCCAGTACTTC. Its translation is CASSFSQETQYF.

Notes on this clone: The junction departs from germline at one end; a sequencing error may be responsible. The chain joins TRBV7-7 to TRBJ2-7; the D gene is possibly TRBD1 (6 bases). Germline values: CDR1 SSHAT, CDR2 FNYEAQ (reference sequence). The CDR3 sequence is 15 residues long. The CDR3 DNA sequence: TGTGCTAGCAGCTTGAGGGACAACCGCTACTACGAGCAGTACTTC. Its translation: CASSLRDNRYYEQYF.

CDR3 amino acids: CASSLKLDEQFF. The CDR3 nucleotides read TGCGCCAGCAGCCTAAAACTGGATGAGCAGTTCTTC. The rearrangement joins TRBV5-1 to TRBJ2-1; D call uncertain. Trimming took 4 bases from V and 8 from J, leaving 10 bases between them. Per germline, CDR1 SGHRS and CDR2 YFSETQ. The CDR3 runs to 12 residues.

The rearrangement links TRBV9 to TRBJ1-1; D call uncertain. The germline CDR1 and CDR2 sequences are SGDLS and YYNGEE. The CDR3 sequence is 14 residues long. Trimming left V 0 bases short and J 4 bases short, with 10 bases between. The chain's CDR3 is CASSVVGRSTEAFF. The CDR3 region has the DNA TGTGCCAGCAGCGTAGTAGGGAGGTCCACTGAAGCTTTCTTT.

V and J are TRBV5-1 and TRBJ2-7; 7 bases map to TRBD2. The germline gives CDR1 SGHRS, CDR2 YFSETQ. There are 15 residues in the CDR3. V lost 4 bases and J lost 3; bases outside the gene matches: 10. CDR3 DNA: TGCGCCAGCAGCATGGAGGTGGGGACTAACTACGAGCAGTACTTC. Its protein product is CASSMEVGTNYEQYF.

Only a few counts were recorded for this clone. CDR3: CASTGQTYNSPLHF. The CDR3 DNA reads TGTGCCAGCACAGGGCAAACCTATAATTCACCCCTCCACTTT. The V gene is TRBV7-9, the J gene TRBJ1-6; D perhaps matches TRBD1 (5 bases). The CDR3 has 14 residues. Trimming shortened V by 7 bases and J by 2 bases, and 9 bases separated the two germline ends. Germline-derived CDR1 and CDR2 are SEHNR and FQNEAQ (reference sequence).

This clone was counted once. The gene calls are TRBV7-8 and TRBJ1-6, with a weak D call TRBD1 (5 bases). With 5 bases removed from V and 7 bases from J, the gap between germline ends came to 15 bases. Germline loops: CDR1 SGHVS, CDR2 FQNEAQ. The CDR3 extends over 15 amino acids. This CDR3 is CASSLGRGQNSPLHF. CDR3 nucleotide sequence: TGTGCCAGCAGCCTCGGGCGGGGCCAGAATTCACCCCTCCACTTT. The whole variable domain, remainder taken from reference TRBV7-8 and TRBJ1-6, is GAGVSQSPRYKVAKRGQDVALRCDPISGHVSLFWYQQALGQGPEFLTYFQNEAQLDKSGLPSDRFFAERPEGSVSTLKIQRTQQEDSAVYLCASSLGRGQNSPLHFGNGTRLTVT.

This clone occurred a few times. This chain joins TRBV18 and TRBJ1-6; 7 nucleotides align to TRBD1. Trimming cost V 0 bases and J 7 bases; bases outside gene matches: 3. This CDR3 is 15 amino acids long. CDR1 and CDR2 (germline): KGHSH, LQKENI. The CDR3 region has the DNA TGTGCCAGCTCACCACCGACAGGGACAAATTCACCCCTCCACTTT. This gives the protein CASSPPTGTNSPLHF.

The CDR3 loop is CASSFGAGYEQYF. CDR3 DNA: TGTGCCAGCAGCTTCGGAGCCGGGTACGAGCAGTACTTC. J is TRBJ2-7 and V is TRBV7-6; no definite D call. CDR1 and CDR2 (germline): SGHVS, FNYEAQ. Between the trimmed V and J ends, which lost 3 bases and 4 bases, there was a span of 10 bases. The CDR3 contains 13 residues.

This CDR3 is CASSNRDGYTF. As DNA, the CDR3 is TGTGCCAGCAGCAACAGGGATGGCTACACCTTC. This rearrangement joins TRBV6-6 to TRBJ1-2; D might be TRBD1 (6 bases). The CDR3 sequence is 11 residues long. Trimming pared 6 bases from V and 6 bases from J, leaving 8 bases between. Germline CDR1 is MNHNY and CDR2 is SVGAGI (reference sequence).

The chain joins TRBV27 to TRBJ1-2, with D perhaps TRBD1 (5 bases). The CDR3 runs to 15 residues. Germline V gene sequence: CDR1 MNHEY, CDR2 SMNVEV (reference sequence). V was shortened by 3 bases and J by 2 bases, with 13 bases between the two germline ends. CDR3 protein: CASSLRGEGNYGYTF. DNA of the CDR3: TGTGCCAGCAGTTTGCGGGGGGAGGGCAACTATGGCTACACCTTC.